This T cell receptor (beta chain) was identified in a study of cytomegalovirus exposure and HLA in healthy donors (TCRdb year 2017). Regarding the complete study: According to an earlier analysis of several hundred of the donors, about 179 million T cells yielded 90 million to 140 million unique TCR beta sequences and more than 250 Gb of sequence data. An early release covering roughly 580 HLA-typed donors comprised 300 to 350 gigabases of sequencing data and approximately 85 million unique TCR sequences. Of the 300 to 500 genotyped donors, roughly 80% were placed in the genetic ancestry cluster associated with self-reported Caucasian donors. The study aimed to test whether signatures of past pathogen exposure could be identified by cataloging public T cell receptors. The study profiled the T cell repertoires of hundreds of subjects by immunosequencing and related them to cytomegalovirus serostatus. Besides the first cohort of 666 subjects, a separate validation cohort made up of roughly 120 different subjects was used. The study combined high-throughput TCR immunosequencing, statistical association of individual TCRs with disease status, and machine learning to predict cytomegalovirus infection status. A later analysis re-analyzed previously published TCR beta repertoires from 650 to 800 donors and added high-resolution HLA genotyping to study TCR occurrence patterns. Rather than drawing on any new phenotypic data, the later analysis identified candidate immune exposures from TCR beta sequences and the way those sequences occurred across donors. An earlier analysis of some 500 of the donors used high-throughput TCR beta sequencing to judge whether each TCR beta V gene segment behaved as functional or pseudogenic. Donor age, sex, ethnicity and CMV serostatus were compiled together with the repertoire data. Genome-wide SNP genotypes for about three fifths of the roughly 670 donors were used in a later genetic analysis, which treated that subset as a discovery cohort. Every discovery cohort repertoire had been produced on one sequencing platform. HLA typing included class I and class II loci at four-digit resolution. The number of donors typed differed by locus, with 629-630 for A, B, C, DRB1 and DQB1, around 520 for DQA1, 600 to 610 for DPA1, and some 440 for DPB1. Four or five DR-DQ haplotypes were handled as single units for association and clustering because linkage in the cohort was strong. On average, around 230,000 unique TCR beta nucleotide sequences were sequenced per donor among a few hundred genotyped donors of the cohort, with approximately 18% of those sequences being non-productive.

Of note for this clone: This receptor's antigen is unknown. No quality values exist for individual bases; no much larger clone is one base distant.

To prepare the library, the immunoSEQ multiplex PCR assay was applied. For the multiplex PCR, a mixture combining 60 forward primers for TCR Vbeta segments and 13 reverse primers for TCR Jbeta segments was used. The CDR3 region of rearranged TCR beta genes was amplified from genomic DNA with a multiplex PCR assay. On the Illumina HiSeq System, the amplified TCR beta libraries were sequenced as 87-base-pair reads. Turning to the authors' computational methods: A later analysis counted about 80 million unique TCR beta chains across the 650 to 800 repertoires, and roughly 10 million of these chains were shared by at least two donors. Raw reads were error-corrected and collapsed into unique sequences with a nearest-neighbor algorithm that merged closely related sequences to remove PCR and sequencing errors. CDR3 sequences were aligned to IMGT reference sequences to assign V, D and J gene segments. For a sequence to be retained, a match of at least six nucleotides to both a V gene segment and a J gene segment was required. A rearrangement counted as productive if the CDR3 had no stop codons and remained in frame with V and J, and every other rearrangement counted as non-productive. CDR3 was defined by IMGT convention, running from the second conserved V-encoded cysteine to the conserved J-encoded phenylalanine. In an earlier analysis of just under 600 of the donors, sequences lacking an unambiguous match to a single V gene segment were excluded. In an earlier analysis of approximately 550 of the donors, V segments were called functional above 56.7% productive rearrangements and were called segregating when the between-donor standard deviation exceeded 5%. To diagnose cytomegalovirus status from the catalog of TCR beta chain sequences, a statistical classification framework was built. In a later analysis, TCR nucleotide sequences were compared against IMGT/GENE-DB human TR gene sequences so that V and J genes could be assigned. In a later analysis, CDR3 sequences and most-parsimonious VDJ recombination scenarios were assigned using the TCRdist pipeline. A later analysis defined each TCR beta chain by its CDR3 amino acid sequence plus V-gene family, and excluded reads lacking a unique V-gene family. In a later analysis, fewer than 650 highly shared, low-generation-probability nucleotide sequences were removed to address suspected cross-contamination and a sequencing artifact. A later analysis calculated a clonal expansion index for each public chain from normalized within-repertoire ranks of inferred template counts. Generation probabilities in a later analysis came from a VDJ recombination model fitted to out-of-frame rearrangements, and those results were checked against IGoR. A later analysis scored TCR-TCR, TCR-HLA and TCR-CMV co-occurrence with hypergeometric tests, applying a repertoire-size bias correction to TCR pairs. False discovery rates were estimated in a later analysis by permuting HLA or CMV assignments 20 times. In a later analysis, co-occurring TCRs were grouped using DBSCAN, with TCRdist sequence similarity added in when clustering inside HLA-allele-positive subsets. Co-occurrence clustering excluded repertoires with fewer than 30,000 or more than 120,000 public chains, plus five with anomalous nucleotide sharing. As stored in TCRdb, this immuneACCESS dataset retains in-frame rearrangements with V and J assigned. A fraction of the clones does not appear; measured against another copy, unresolved V genes explain less than half of the discrepancy, and the remainder lacks a known reason. The DNA was the basis for D and trimming; V, J and clone size are from that table. The sample records 95,000 or so clones, approximately 80% of which are singletons. The ten top clones hold less than 5% of the sample.

The investigation overall reported the following: In a later analysis, the rate of TCR association differed among HLA loci, with DRB1 alleles having the most associated TCRs and HLA-C alleles having the fewest. A later analysis associated 15,000 or so TCR beta sequences with specific HLA alleles at a false discovery rate of 0.05. This cohort had only TCR beta chains sequenced, and the lack of alpha or paired-chain data limited which features could be detected. Compared with equally common non-associated chains, HLA-associated TCR beta chains in a later analysis were more clonally expanded and had lower generation probabilities. According to a later analysis, parvovirus B19, influenza, CMV and Epstein-Barr virus appeared linked to several top co-occurrence clusters. Because some donors lacked HLA typing at each locus, the association tests relied only on the typed subset. Assigning TCR associations to individual alleles was difficult when HLA alleles, especially DR and DQ, strongly co-occurred. In an earlier analysis of around 600 of the donors, most TCR beta V segments appeared in productive rearrangements about 87% or about 30% of the time, broadly matching IMGT annotations. Most TCR sequences were seen in very few donors, while some public TCRs were found in many individuals. The presence/absence analyses assumed that sequencing depth was roughly uniform across donors, and that assumption may not be true. V-gene and J-gene trimming of TCR beta chains was associated with a missense DCLRE1C variant in a later genetic analysis, and the association was replicated in an independent cohort. In both the original and validation cohorts, the classifier was reported to diagnose cytomegalovirus status with high specificity and sensitivity. A later analysis found that most CMV-associated TCR beta chains appeared HLA-restricted, with HLA associations seemingly driven largely by CMV exposure. The sequencing pipeline was judged likely to have produced a cluster of highly shared sequence variants as a technical artifact. In vitro tests confirmed that a few of the cytomegalovirus-associated TCR beta chains recognize cytomegalovirus antigens. Correlated functional status among segregating V segments might reflect linkage disequilibrium, but an unknown experimental factor could not be ruled out. In a later genetic analysis, fewer N-insertions in productive TCRs were reported among donors in an Asian-associated ancestry cluster than the 666-donor mean. Because counts were too low, more than 15 rarely observed V segments, including chromosome 9 orphons, were left out of the earlier analysis of some 640 of the donors. A further reported finding was that TCR beta sequences accurately predicted the HLA-A and HLA-B alleles for most subjects in the first cohort. According to the authors, the approach could potentially be generalized to other disease states and immunological phenotypes. The study gave a list of over 150 TCR beta chains associated with cytomegalovirus. CMV serostatus was the only immune exposure information available for the cohort.

The cohort was made up of approximately 700 healthy bone marrow donors. At the time of sampling, every cohort member was nominally healthy, though immune exposures that went unrecorded were likely present. The donor was CMV seropositive and belonged to the group of around 300 seropositive cohort members. A peripheral blood sample was provided by each donor, and peripheral blood mononuclear cells were used for TCR beta sequencing. The Qiagen DNeasy Blood Extraction Kit was used to extract genomic DNA from the blood cell samples. This receptor was obtained from a woman in her 70s in good health and CMV-seropositive. Sequenced: PBMCs.

The CDR3 protein sequence reads: CASSLGSYEQYF. The bases are TGTGCCAGCAGCTTAGGGAGCTACGAGCAGTACTTC. The rearranged segments are TRBV7-2 and TRBJ2-5; the D gene identity is not certain. The DNA end is a closer match to TRBJ2-7, so the J assignment may be wrong. The germline V gene provides CDR1 SGHTA and CDR2 FQGNSA. Measured from the cysteine to the phenylalanine, the CDR3 is 12 residues long. Solely the CDR3 DNA is kept, with 36 bases framed from the first base.